These 23 T cell receptor beta chains were sequenced from one sample in a study of T cell changes during pregnancy in multiple sclerosis. Assay: immunoSEQ multiplex PCR; the TCRdb copy retains only in-frame clones and omits some. The repertoire includes fewer than 60,000 clones, about 90% of them detected once, and roughly a tenth sits in the top ten. The specimen comprised CD8+ T cells from peripheral blood mononuclear cells, sampled after pregnancy. The receptors derive from a female donor with multiple sclerosis, enrolled in a pregnancy study.

The chain couples TRBV25-1 to TRBJ1-5, with TRBD1 as a possible D gene (6 bases). The CDR3 has 13 amino acids. Germline V gives CDR1 MGHDK, CDR2 SYGVNS. V gave up 6 bases and J gave up 2 bases, with 8 bases separating them. This chain's CDR3 is CASSAGGNQPQHF. As DNA, the CDR3 is TGTGCCAGCAGCGCAGGGGGCAATCAGCCCCAGCATTTT.

This clone was counted a single time. The gene calls are TRBV28 and TRBJ2-5; no definite D call. The CDR3 extends over 15 amino acids. V lost 6 bases and J 4 bases, leaving 18 bases between the germline ends. The germline gives CDR1 MDHEN, CDR2 SYDVKM. CDR3 nucleotides: TGTGCCAGCAGAACTACTATGATTCATAGAGAGACCCAGTACTTC. This translates into CASRTTMIHRETQYF.

The rearrangement links TRBV18 to TRBJ1-2; a possible D gene is TRBD1 (5 bases). Germline-derived CDR1 and CDR2 are KGHSH and LQKENI. The CDR3 length is 20 residues. V was pared by 1 base and J by 3 bases, with 27 bases between. The CDR3 protein is CASSPRGQGARVWLDYGYTF. DNA of the CDR3: TGTGCCAGCTCACCACGTGGTCAAGGGGCTCGGGTGTGGTTGGACTATGGCTACACCTTC.

The chain joins TRBV9 to TRBJ1-6, with 8 bases that match TRBD1. V gave up 4 bases and J gave up 10 bases; unmatched junction bases: 10. This CDR3 spans 15 amino acids. Germline-derived CDR1 and CDR2 are SGDLS and YYNGEE. Here the CDR3 reads CASSTAQGDGSPLHF. Written as DNA, the CDR3 is TGTGCCAGCAGCACCGCACAGGGGGATGGGTCACCCCTCCACTTT.

The chain combines TRBV7-9 with TRBJ2-1; 11 positions match TRBD1. This CDR3 has 13 residues. Germline loops: CDR1 SEHNR, CDR2 FQNEAQ (reference sequence). V was clipped by 5 bases and J by 8 bases; unmatched bases: 2. CDR3 coding DNA: TGTGCCAGCAGCGGGACAGGGGGGGATGAGCAGTTCTTC. Translation gives CASSGTGGDEQFF.

The chain employs TRBV2 and TRBJ2-7; D is ambiguous. Deletions cut 3 bases from V and 2 bases from J, with 2 bases between. The CDR3 loop spans 11 amino acids. In germline, CDR1 is SNHLY, CDR2 FYNNEI. CDR3 protein: CASSDTYEQYF. CDR3 DNA sequence: TGTGCCAGCAGTGACACCTACGAGCAGTACTTC.

V is TRBV7-9 and J is TRBJ1-1; possible D gene TRBD1, 5 bases. Deletions cut 0 bases from V and 4 bases from J, with 9 bases between. There are 14 residues in the CDR3. CDR1 SEHNR and CDR2 FQNEAQ come from the germline V gene (reference sequence). Here the CDR3 reads CASSLADGGTEAFF. Written as DNA, the CDR3 is TGTGCCAGCAGCTTAGCTGACGGGGGCACTGAAGCTTTCTTT.

V usage is TRBV27 and J usage is TRBJ1-1, with a weak D call TRBD1 (6 bases). Germline-derived CDR1 and CDR2 are MNHEY and SMNVEV (reference sequence). There are 13 residues in the CDR3. V lost 5 bases and J lost 0, with 7 bases in between. CDR3 protein: CASSTGMNTEAFF. As DNA, the CDR3 is TGTGCCAGCAGTACAGGGATGAACACTGAAGCTTTCTTT.

The V gene is TRBV30, the J gene TRBJ2-5, with 12 bases aligning to TRBD2. Germline CDR1 is GTSNPN and CDR2 is SVGIG (reference sequence). The trim removed 2 bases at V and 1 base at J, leaving 8 bases unmatched. CDR3 length: 17 amino acids. CDR3 region: CAWSNSGTSGPQETQYF. CDR3 bases: TGTGCCTGGAGTAACTCTGGGACTAGCGGGCCCCAAGAGACCCAGTACTTC.

The chain has TRBV7-6 and TRBJ2-1; TRBD2 matches at 11 bases. The CDR3 length is 16 residues. The V segment lost 1 base and the J segment 7 bases; nucleotides outside the gene matches: 6. Germline lookup yields CDR1 SGHVS and CDR2 FNYEAQ. CDR3 loop: CASSLVLAGGKNEQFF. DNA of the CDR3: TGTGCCAGCAGCTTAGTTTTAGCGGGGGGGAAAAATGAGCAGTTCTTC.

The chain employs TRBV5-4 and TRBJ2-3; 13 bases are shared with TRBD2. The CDR3 runs to 16 residues. In germline, CDR1 is SGHNT, CDR2 YYREEE (reference sequence). V shed 3 bases, J shed 4 bases, and the junction held 5 bases outside the gene matches. Here the CDR3 DNA reads TGTGCCAGCAGCTCACTAGCGGGGGGGGCTTCAGATACGCAGTATTTT. It yields the protein CASSSLAGGASDTQYF.

The V and J genes are TRBV4-1 and TRBJ2-3, with 7 bases aligning to TRBD2. Per the germline V gene, CDR1 is MGHRA and CDR2 is YSYEKL. CDR3 size: 15 residues. The ends lost 0 bases at V and 2 bases at J; junction bases unmatched: 2. The CDR3: CASSQESGDTDTQYF. The DNA of the CDR3 is TGCGCCAGCAGCCAAGAGAGCGGGGACACAGATACGCAGTATTTT.

This rearrangement joins TRBV2 to TRBJ1-5; D may be TRBD1 (5 bases). Trimming cost V 3 bases and J 10 bases, with 16 bases left between them. Germline V gene sequence: CDR1 SNHLY, CDR2 FYNNEI. The CDR3 loop spans 14 amino acids. This CDR3 is CASSDLVRDLPQHF. DNA of the CDR3: TGTGCCAGCAGTGATTTGGTCAGGGACTTACCCCAGCATTTT.

The chain links TRBV9 to TRBJ2-5; 10 bases align to TRBD2. The germline V gene has CDR1 SGDLS and CDR2 YYNGEE. V shed 4 bases, J shed 2 bases, and the junction held 2 bases outside the gene matches. The CDR3 has 14 residues. CDR3 residues: CASSISGGQETQYF. DNA of the CDR3: TGTGCCAGCAGCATTAGCGGGGGGCAAGAGACCCAGTACTTC.

This clone was observed once. The rearrangement joins TRBV6-6 to TRBJ2-7; D call uncertain. V was trimmed by 3 bases and J by 0 bases, leaving 6 bases between them. Germline V gene sequence: CDR1 MNHNY, CDR2 SVGAGI (reference sequence). This CDR3 has 13 amino acids. Here the CDR3 reads CASSYSNSYEQYF. CDR3 sequence (DNA): TGTGCCAGCAGTTATAGTAACTCCTACGAGCAGTACTTC.

V is TRBV2 and J is TRBJ1-2; D remains ambiguous. V dropped 2 bases and J dropped 0 bases, with 10 bases sitting between them. The CDR3 runs 15 residues. Germline V gene data show CDR1 as SNHLY and CDR2 as FYNNEI. The CDR3 protein is CASSESPGTNYGYTF. Written as DNA, the CDR3 is TGTGCCAGCAGTGAATCCCCCGGGACTAACTATGGCTACACCTTC.

V gene TRBV18 combines with J gene TRBJ1-1; D ambiguous. V lost 6 bases to trimming and J lost 0 bases, with 14 bases between them. Germline CDR1 KGHSH, CDR2 LQKENI. The CDR3 totals 15 residues. The CDR3 nucleotides are TGTGCCAGCTCTACCTCGCGCGGGATGAACACTGAAGCTTTCTTT. Protein product: CASSTSRGMNTEAFF.

This chain uses TRBV6-5 with TRBJ2-4; 9 nucleotides match TRBD1. With 7 bases clipped from V and 8 bases from J, the junction kept 6 bases outside the gene matches. Per the germline V gene, CDR1 is MNHEY and CDR2 is SVGAGI. CDR3 length: 13 residues. The CDR3 sequence: CASTGQGNDIQYF. In DNA, the CDR3 is TGTGCCAGCACCGGACAGGGGAACGACATTCAGTACTTC.

In DNA form, the CDR3 reads TGTGCCAGTAGTGCCTCTGGGGGGATCCCCTACGAGCAGTACTTC. Its translation: CASSASGGIPYEQYF. V is TRBV19 and J is TRBJ2-7; a weak D match, TRBD2 (6 bases). This CDR3 spans 15 amino acids. The germline V and J ends were trimmed by 5 bases and 2 bases, with 16 bases remaining between them. Germline CDR1 reads LNHDA; CDR2 reads SQIVND (reference sequence).

The chain joins TRBV27 to TRBJ2-1; D is uncertain. Per germline, CDR1 MNHEY and CDR2 SMNVEV (reference sequence). The V and J ends lost 6 bases and 2 bases respectively, with 14 bases between them. The CDR3 runs to 15 residues. The CDR3 protein is CASSRTQSAYNEQFF. CDR3 nucleotide sequence: TGTGCCAGCAGCCGTACACAAAGCGCCTACAATGAGCAGTTCTTC.

This chain links TRBV6-5 with TRBJ1-1; the D gene is possibly TRBD1 (6 bases). CDR3 length: 15 amino acids. Germline V gene data show CDR1 as MNHEY and CDR2 as SVGAGI. With 6 bases removed from V and 5 bases from J, the gap between germline ends came to 19 bases. CDR3 DNA: TGTGCCAGCAGGTACGGAAGGGGGTTTCGGACTGAAGCTTTCTTT. Translated: CASRYGRGFRTEAFF.

J is TRBJ2-3 and V is TRBV7-8; D ambiguous. The germline gives CDR1 SGHVS, CDR2 FQNEAQ. CDR3 length: 16 residues. The ends were cut back, 3 bases at V and 2 bases at J, with 15 bases in the middle. The CDR3, as DNA: TGTGCCAGCAGCTTCGTTGGGCAGTCCCACACAGATACGCAGTATTTT. Translation gives CASSFVGQSHTDTQYF.

The V call is TRBV7-8, the J call TRBJ1-5; 7 bases line up with TRBD1. Germline CDR1 is SGHVS and CDR2 is FQNEAQ. The CDR3 covers 15 residues. J lost 7 bases, V lost 1 base, and 7 bases had no gene match. CDR3 sequence: CASSLGSGGMQPQHF. The CDR3 nucleotides are TGTGCCAGCAGCTTAGGTTCAGGGGGAATGCAGCCCCAGCATTTT.